The 24 T cell receptor beta chains below were found in one sample sequenced in a study of T cells expressing NK-cell markers. TCRdb reprocessed the 5' RACE reads; each CDR3 protein has one entry and no DNA is given. The sample's table shows 25,000 to 35,000 distinct CDR3 sequences. The sample was blood T cells: a sorted CD56 or NKG2C T cell subset, CD4+ or CD8+ T cells, or bulk PBMC T cells (not recorded which). The receptor source for this set is a woman aged 18-69 years in good health.

V gene TRBV13 combines with J gene TRBJ2-7; lacking DNA, the TRBD2 call made by TCRdb goes unchecked. Germline V lookup: CDR1 PRHDT, CDR2 FYEKMQ (reference sequence). This CDR3 has 15 residues. The CDR3 region is CASSRSGRASYEQYF.

This chain joins TRBV7-9 and TRBJ2-1; TCRdb designates TRBD2, a call that cannot be tested without DNA. The CDR3 covers 15 residues. Germline lookup yields CDR1 SEHNR and CDR2 FQNEAQ (reference sequence). The chain's CDR3 is CASSTMELAQGEQFF.

This sequence joins TRBV6-5 and TRBJ1-2; TCRdb picks TRBD1, but there is no DNA to check that call. The CDR3 sequence is 11 residues long. Germline-derived CDR1 and CDR2 are MNHEY and SVGAGI. This chain's CDR3 is CASSTGTGYTF.

The chain joins TRBV6-4 to TRBJ2-6. The V gene's germline CDR1 is MRHNA and CDR2 SNTAGT. This CDR3 comprises 14 residues. CDR3 amino acids: CASSDSEGANVLTF.

The CDR3 spells CASSGPGGVGLEQYF. The chain joins TRBV27 to TRBJ2-7; checking the TCRdb D call of TRBD1 is not possible without DNA. The CDR3 totals 15 residues. Germline CDR1 reads MNHEY; CDR2 reads SMNVEV (reference sequence).

This chain links TRBV20-1 with TRBJ2-7. This CDR3 is 12 amino acids long. CDR1 and CDR2 from the germline V gene are DFQATT and SNEGSKA (reference sequence). This CDR3 reads CSAREKEYEQYF.

The CDR3 here is CASSQGISMNTEAFF. The genes are TRBV3-1 and TRBJ1-1. Germline V CDR1 and CDR2: LGHDT, YNNKEL (reference sequence). This CDR3 has 15 amino acids.

CDR3: CSAITGTGGGEQFF. This sequence joins TRBV29-1 and TRBJ2-1; there is no DNA to check the TCRdb D call of TRBD1. CDR1 and CDR2 (germline): SQVTM, ANQGSEA. The CDR3 loop spans 14 amino acids.

The chain carries TRBV7-8 and TRBJ2-5; TCRdb outputs TRBD1, but without DNA this stays unchecked. This CDR3 comprises 16 residues. Germline V CDR1 and CDR2: SGHVS, FQNEAQ. This chain's CDR3 is CASSTVWLGDTETQYF.

The CDR3 loop reads CASSTFDSYEQYF. The gene calls are TRBV12-3 or TRBV12-4 and TRBJ2-7; TCRdb's assignment of TRBD1 cannot be checked, as there is no DNA. The CDR3 has 13 amino acids.

The chain recombines TRBV4-1 with TRBJ2-1; absent DNA, TCRdb's TRBD2 call cannot be checked. Germline-derived CDR1 and CDR2 are MGHRA and YSYEKL. This CDR3 is built from 15 residues. This CDR3 reads CASSFGTSGIDEQFF.

This chain uses TRBV4-1 with TRBJ1-5; TCRdb selects TRBD1, and the lack of DNA leaves this call unchecked. In germline, CDR1 is MGHRA, CDR2 YSYEKL. The CDR3 extends over 13 amino acids. The CDR3 protein is CASSQRGNQPQHF.

The V gene is TRBV29-1, the J gene TRBJ2-2. CDR1 SQVTM and CDR2 ANQGSEA come from the germline V gene. The CDR3 contains 12 residues. The CDR3 sequence is CSTNSDTGELFF.

The chain couples TRBV9 to TRBJ2-5; TCRdb's D gene call, TRBD2, goes unchecked for lack of DNA. CDR1 is SGDLS and CDR2 is YYNGEE in the germline V gene. This CDR3 is built from 14 residues. The chain's CDR3 is CASSAAGGQETQYF.

This chain connects TRBV11-2 to TRBJ2-7; TCRdb calls TRBD1, which cannot be checked without DNA. Looked up from germline, CDR1 is SGHAT and CDR2 is FQNNGV. This CDR3 spans 14 amino acids. CDR3 region: CASSLAGPSYEQYF.

This CDR3 reads CASSSPLRDRQEETQYF. The chain carries TRBV7-9 and TRBJ2-5; TCRdb gives TRBD1 as the D gene, but with no DNA this cannot be confirmed. In germline, CDR1 is SEHNR, CDR2 FQNEAQ (reference sequence). The CDR3 runs 17 residues.

The chain couples TRBV12-3 or TRBV12-4 to TRBJ2-7. This CDR3 spans 16 amino acids. CDR3 in amino acids: CASSFATSGRPDEQYF.

The CDR3 spells CASSPDRGFYEQYF. V gene TRBV7-8 combines with J gene TRBJ2-7; TCRdb calls TRBD1, which cannot be checked without DNA. The germline V gene has CDR1 SGHVS and CDR2 FQNEAQ. This CDR3 spans 14 amino acids.

This chain links TRBV5-1 with TRBJ1-1; TCRdb selects TRBD1, and the lack of DNA leaves this call unchecked. The germline gives CDR1 SGHRS, CDR2 YFSETQ. The CDR3 extends over 16 amino acids. CDR3 region: CASSLQSTGVDTEAFF.

CDR3 sequence: CASSFSTGYGYTF. The rearrangement uses TRBV7-9 and TRBJ1-2; TCRdb returns TRBD1, unconfirmable since there is no DNA. The CDR3 is 13 residues long. The germline V gene encodes CDR1 SEHNR and CDR2 FQNEAQ (reference sequence). Complete variable domain (other parts from reference TRBV7-9 and TRBJ1-2): DTGVSQNPRHKITKRGQNVTFRCDPISEHNRLYWYRQTLGQGPEFLTYFQNEAQLEKSRLLSDRFSAERPKGSFSTLEIQRTEQGDSAMYLCASSFSTGYGYTFGSGTRLTVV.

The J gene is TRBJ2-7, the V gene TRBV3-1; the D call of TRBD1 rests on TCRdb alone, since no DNA is present to check it. The CDR3 is made up of 19 amino acids. CDR1 and CDR2 from the germline V gene are LGHDT and YNNKEL (reference sequence). CDR3 protein: CASSQDGFFGTGGSYEQYF.

The V call is TRBV23-1, the J call TRBJ2-2; no DNA is available, so the TRBD2 call from TCRdb remains unchecked. TRBV23-1 belongs to the ORF category, with a function that is uncertain. This CDR3 spans 19 amino acids. The CDR3 here is CASSQSNWLAGPNTGELFF.

The chain combines TRBV7-9 with TRBJ2-5; TCRdb indicates TRBD2, and absent DNA this call remains unverified. The germline gives CDR1 SEHNR, CDR2 FQNEAQ (reference sequence). CDR3 length equals 14 residues. The CDR3 loop reads CASSPGREQETQYF.

The chain has TRBV7-7 and TRBJ2-5; TCRdb reports TRBD1, a call that lacks DNA to check it against. The CDR3 is 15 residues long. The germline gives CDR1 SSHAT, CDR2 FNYEAQ (reference sequence). CDR3 protein: CASSRALASMETQYF.